This T cell receptor (beta chain) was identified in a study of cytomegalovirus exposure and HLA in healthy donors. Regarding the study as a whole: Later analysis demonstrated an association between a missense DCLRE1C variant and TCR beta V- and J-gene trimming. In a later analysis, at a false discovery rate of 0.05, approximately 15,000 TCR beta sequences matched HLA alleles.

Between the trimmed V and J ends, which lost 3 bases and 5 bases, there was a span of 10 bases. The germline gives CDR1 MNHEY, CDR2 SMNVEV (reference sequence). The CDR3 has 13 amino acids. The PCR ran on 60 Vbeta and 13 Jbeta primers. Clones were sequenced by immunoSEQ multiplex PCR, and TCRdb holds only the in-frame ones, with some missing. The sample has fewer than 200,000 clones, 80% seen once. Turning to this clone: What it binds is not known.

The sequencing sample was made of PBMCs. This chain links TRBV27 with TRBJ2-5; D may be TRBD2 (5 bases). This TCR came from a woman aged 45-60 years in good health and CMV-seropositive. The CDR3 region has the DNA TGTGCCAGCAGTTTTGGACTCCTGGAGACCCAGTACTTC. Translated: CASSFGLLETQYF.